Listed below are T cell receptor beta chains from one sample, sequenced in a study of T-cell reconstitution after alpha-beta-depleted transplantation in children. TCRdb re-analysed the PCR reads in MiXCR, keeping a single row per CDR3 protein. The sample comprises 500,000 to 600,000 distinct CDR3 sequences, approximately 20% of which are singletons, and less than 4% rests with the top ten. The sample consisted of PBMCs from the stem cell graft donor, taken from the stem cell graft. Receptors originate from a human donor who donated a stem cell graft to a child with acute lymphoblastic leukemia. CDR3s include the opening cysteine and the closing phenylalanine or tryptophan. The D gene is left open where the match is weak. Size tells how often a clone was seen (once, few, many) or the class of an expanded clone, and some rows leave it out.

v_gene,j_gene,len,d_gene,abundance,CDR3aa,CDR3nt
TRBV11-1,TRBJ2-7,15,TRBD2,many,CASSPTSGRTYEQYF,TGTGCCAGCAGCCCTACTAGCGGGCGGACCTACGAGCAGTACTTC
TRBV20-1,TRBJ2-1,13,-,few,CSAPPGVGFEQFF,TGCAGTGCGCCACCGGGAGTGGGATTTGAGCAGTTCTTC
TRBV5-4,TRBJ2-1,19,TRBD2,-,CASSLLLGTSGSYYNEQFF,TGTGCCAGCAGCTTGCTACTGGGGACTAGCGGGAGTTACTACAATGAGCAGTTCTTC
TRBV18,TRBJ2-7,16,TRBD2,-,CASSPDRGRVTYEQYF,TGTGCCAGCTCACCAGATCGCGGGAGGGTTACCTACGAGCAGTACTTC
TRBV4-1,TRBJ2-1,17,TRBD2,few,CASSRPTSGRRNNEQFF,TGCGCCAGCAGCCGACCAACTAGCGGGAGACGTAACAATGAGCAGTTCTTC
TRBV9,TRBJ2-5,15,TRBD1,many,CASSASPGGGETQYF,TGTGCCAGCAGCGCATCCCCAGGGGGCGGGGAGACCCAGTACTTC
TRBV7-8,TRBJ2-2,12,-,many,CASSSYGGELFF,TGTGCCAGCAGCTCGTACGGCGGGGAGCTGTTTTTT
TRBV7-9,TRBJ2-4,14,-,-,CASRTSGDIGIQYF,TGTGCCAGCAGGACTTCAGGGGACATAGGCATTCAGTACTTC
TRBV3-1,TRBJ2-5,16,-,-,CASSQDVGRVGETQYF,TGTGCCAGCAGCCAAGATGTGGGCCGAGTGGGGGAGACCCAGTACTTC
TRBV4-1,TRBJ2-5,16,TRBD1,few,CASSQVLQGREETQYF,TGCGCCAGCAGCCAGGTGTTACAGGGGCGAGAAGAGACCCAGTACTTC
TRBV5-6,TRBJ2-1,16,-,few,CASSPPGYRGNNEQFF,TGTGCCAGCAGCCCCCCCGGATACCGGGGCAACAATGAGCAGTTCTTC
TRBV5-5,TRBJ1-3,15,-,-,CASSLTSSTGNTIYF,TGTGCCAGCAGCTTGACGTCGTCGACGGGAAACACCATATATTTT
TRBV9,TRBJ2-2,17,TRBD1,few,CASSVPRQGTHTGELFF,TGTGCCAGCAGCGTACCCCGACAGGGAACGCACACCGGGGAGCTGTTTTTT
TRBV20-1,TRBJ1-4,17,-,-,CSAWDTERVDPNEKLFF,TGCAGTGCTTGGGACACCGAAAGAGTGGATCCTAATGAAAAACTGTTTTTT
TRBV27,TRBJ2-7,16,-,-,CASSLEGGTIAYEQYF,TGTGCCAGCAGTTTAGAAGGGGGGACGATAGCCTACGAGCAGTACTTC
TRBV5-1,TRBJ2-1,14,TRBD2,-,CASSLVGGGKVVFF,TGCGCCAGCAGCTTGGTCGGCGGGGGAAAGGTGGTGTTCTTC
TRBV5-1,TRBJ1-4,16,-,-,CASSLEVAGPNEKLFF,TGCGCCAGCAGCTTGGAAGTGGCAGGCCCTAATGAAAAACTGTTTTTT
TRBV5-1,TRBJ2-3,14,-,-,CASSSAGFPDTQYF,TGCGCCAGCAGCAGCGCAGGGTTCCCAGATACGCAGTATTTT
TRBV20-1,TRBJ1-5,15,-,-,CSVRQESYSNQPQHF,TGCAGTGTACGGCAGGAATCTTATAGCAATCAGCCCCAGCATTTT
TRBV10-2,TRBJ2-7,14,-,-,CASRATGRNYEQYF,TGCGCCAGCAGGGCTACGGGACGGAACTACGAGCAGTACTTC
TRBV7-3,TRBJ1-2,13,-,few,CASSPDSRYGYTF,TGTGCCAGCAGCCCGGACAGCCGTTATGGCTACACCTTC
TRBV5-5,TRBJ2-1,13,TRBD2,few,CASNLAGINEQFF,TGTGCCAGCAACCTAGCGGGAATCAATGAGCAGTTCTTC
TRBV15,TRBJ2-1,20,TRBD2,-,CATSLGTSGRVTLLYNEQFF,TGTGCCACCAGCCTTGGGACTAGCGGGAGGGTTACCCTCCTTTACAATGAGCAGTTCTTC
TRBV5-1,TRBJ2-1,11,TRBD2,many,CASRWGGEQFF,TGCGCCAGCAGGTGGGGGGGTGAGCAGTTCTTC
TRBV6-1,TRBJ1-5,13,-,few,CASKGRGNQPQHF,TGTGCCAGTAAAGGACGGGGCAATCAGCCCCAGCATTTT
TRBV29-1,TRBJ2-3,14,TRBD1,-,CSVGPQGYTGTQYF,TGCAGCGTTGGGCCACAGGGGTACACTGGTACGCAGTATTTT
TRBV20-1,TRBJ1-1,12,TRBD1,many,CSAYNRGTEAFF,TGCAGTGCTTACAACAGGGGCACTGAAGCTTTCTTT
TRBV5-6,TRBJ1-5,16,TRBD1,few,CASSIHRGVSNQPQHF,TGTGCCAGCAGCATTCACAGGGGTGTCAGCAATCAGCCCCAGCATTTT
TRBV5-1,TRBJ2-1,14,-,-,CASSLRGEDNEQFF,TGCGCCAGCAGCTTAAGGGGCGAGGACAATGAGCAGTTCTTC
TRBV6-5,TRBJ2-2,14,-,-,CASSYGPDTGELFF,TGTGCCAGCAGTTACGGACCGGACACCGGGGAGCTGTTTTTT
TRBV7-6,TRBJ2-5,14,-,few,CASSSHGRQETQYF,TGTGCCAGCAGCTCCCATGGTCGCCAAGAGACCCAGTACTTC
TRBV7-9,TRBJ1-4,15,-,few,CASSYPRDNQAKLFF,TGTGCCAGCAGCTATCCCCGGGACAATCAGGCAAAACTGTTTTTT
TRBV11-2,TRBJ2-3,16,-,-,CASSPSPEWPTDTQYF,TGTGCCAGCAGCCCCTCCCCCGAGTGGCCCACAGATACGCAGTATTTT
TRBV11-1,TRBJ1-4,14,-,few,CASSLGGPPEKLFF,TGTGCCAGCAGCTTAGGCGGACCTCCTGAAAAACTGTTTTTT
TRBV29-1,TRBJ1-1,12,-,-,CSGYSRGTEAFF,TGCAGCGGCTATTCCAGGGGCACTGAAGCTTTCTTT
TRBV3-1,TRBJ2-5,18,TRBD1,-,CASSPTRTGPGTSGTQYF,TGTGCCAGCTCGCCAACCCGGACAGGGCCCGGCACGAGTGGGACCCAGTACTTC
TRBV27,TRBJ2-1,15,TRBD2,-,CASSLLAGVEDEQFF,TGTGCCAGCAGTCTACTAGCGGGAGTTGAGGATGAGCAGTTCTTC
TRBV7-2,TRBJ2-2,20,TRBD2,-,CASTLPTGLAGVGGTGELFF,TGTGCCAGCACCCTACCGACGGGACTAGCGGGGGTCGGGGGGACCGGGGAGCTGTTTTTT
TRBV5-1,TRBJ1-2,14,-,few,CASSLRDANYGYTF,TGCGCCAGCAGCTTGCGGGACGCAAACTATGGCTACACCTTC
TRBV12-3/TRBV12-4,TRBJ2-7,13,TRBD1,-,CASGTDHSYEQYF,TGTGCCTCCGGGACAGATCACTCCTACGAGCAGTACTTC
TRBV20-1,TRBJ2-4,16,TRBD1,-,CSAELPTGALYNIQYF,TGCAGTGCTGAACTACCGACAGGGGCCCTCTATAACATTCAGTACTTC
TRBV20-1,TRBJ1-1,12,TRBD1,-,CSARTTGAEAFF,TGCAGTGCTAGGACCACAGGGGCTGAAGCTTTCTTT
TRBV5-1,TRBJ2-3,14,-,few,CASSLGPGSDTQYF,TGCGCCAGCAGCTTGGGGCCGGGTTCAGATACGCAGTATTTT
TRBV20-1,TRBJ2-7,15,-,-,CSARDTDKLAYEQYF,TGCAGTGCTAGAGATACCGACAAGTTAGCCTACGAGCAGTACTTC
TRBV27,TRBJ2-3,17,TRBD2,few,CASSRRGAGGTTDTQYF,TGTGCCAGCAGTCGGAGGGGTGCGGGAGGCACCACAGATACGCAGTATTTT
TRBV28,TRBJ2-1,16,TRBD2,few,CASSRGLAGVRTEQFF,TGTGCCAGCAGCCGTGGACTAGCGGGAGTTCGCACTGAGCAGTTCTTC
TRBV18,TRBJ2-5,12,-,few,CASSPQQETQYF,TGTGCCAGCTCACCGCAACAAGAGACCCAGTACTTC
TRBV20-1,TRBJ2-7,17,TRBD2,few,CSARLSGGGSLSYEQYF,TGCAGTGCTAGACTGTCGGGAGGCGGAAGCCTCTCCTACGAGCAGTACTTC